These 3 T cell receptor beta chains share one sample of origin, sequenced in a study of T cell repertoires in cytomegalovirus infection (dated by TCRdb to the late 2010s). The instrument given in TCRdb is Illumina HiSeq 1500. TCRdb cleaned the public reads at Q25 with fastp, built clones with MiXCR and kept in-frame beta chains. Here each entry gathers all rows of one CDR3 protein and keeps the most common genes and DNA. Present in this sample are about 300,000 distinct CDR3 sequences, roughly a tenth of which were seen just once. Clones ranked in the top ten supply around 2.4% of the sample. Sequencing used PBMCs. Source of these receptors: a human donor in good health (CMV status not recorded). Some clones in this sample may be carry-over from other donors' samples.

There are a few counts of this clonotype. The CDR3 DNA reads as TGTGCCAGCAGGCTGAAACTCGGGCCCTACAATGAGCAGTTCTTC. Amino acids: CASRLKLGPYNEQFF. The chain uses TRBV7-2 and TRBJ2-1; D is uncertain. Between the trimmed V and J ends, which lost 6 bases and 2 bases, there was a span of 14 bases. The germline V gene encodes CDR1 SGHTA and CDR2 FQGNSA. The CDR3 runs to 15 residues.

This clonotype was counted ten times or more. This sequence joins TRBV20-1 and TRBJ2-7, with 11 bases identical to TRBD2. The germline V gene encodes CDR1 DFQATT and CDR2 SNEGSKA (reference sequence). With 6 bases clipped from V and 3 bases from J, the junction kept 10 bases outside the gene matches. This CDR3 region has 15 residues. The CDR3 DNA follows: TGCAGTGCGGCCATGGGGCTAGCGGGGGGCTACGAGCAGTACTTC. Translation gives CSAAMGLAGGYEQYF.

The chain carries TRBV12-3 or TRBV12-4 and TRBJ1-5, with D unresolved. V lost 5 bases, J lost 6 bases, and 8 bases lay in between. This CDR3 has 12 amino acids. DNA for the CDR3: TGTGCCAGCAGTCTTCAGGTTCAGCCCCAGCATTTT. This translates into CASSLQVQPQHF.